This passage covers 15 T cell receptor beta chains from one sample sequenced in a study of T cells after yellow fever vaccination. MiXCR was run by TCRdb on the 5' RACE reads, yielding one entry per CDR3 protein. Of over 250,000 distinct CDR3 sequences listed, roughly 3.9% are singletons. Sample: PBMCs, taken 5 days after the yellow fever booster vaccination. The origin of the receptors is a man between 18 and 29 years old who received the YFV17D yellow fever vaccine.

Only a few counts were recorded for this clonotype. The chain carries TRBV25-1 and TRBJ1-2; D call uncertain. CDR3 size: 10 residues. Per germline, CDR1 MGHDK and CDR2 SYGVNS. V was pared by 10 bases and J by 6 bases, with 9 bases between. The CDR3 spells CATWADGYTF. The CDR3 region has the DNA TGTGCCACCTGGGCCGATGGCTACACCTTC.

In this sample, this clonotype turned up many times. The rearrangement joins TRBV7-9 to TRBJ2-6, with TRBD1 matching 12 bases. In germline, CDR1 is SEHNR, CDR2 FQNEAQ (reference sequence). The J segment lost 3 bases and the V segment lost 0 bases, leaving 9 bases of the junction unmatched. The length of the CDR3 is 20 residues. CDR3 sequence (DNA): TGTGCCAGCAGCTTAGCCGTTTTGGGACAGGGGGCGTTTGGGGCCAACGTCCTGACTTTC. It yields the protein CASSLAVLGQGAFGANVLTF. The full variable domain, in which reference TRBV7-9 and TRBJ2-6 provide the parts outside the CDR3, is DTGVSQNPRHKITKRGQNVTFRCDPISEHNRLYWYRQTLGQGPEFLTYFQNEAQLEKSRLLSDRFSAERPKGSFSTLEIQRTEQGDSAMYLCASSLAVLGQGAFGANVLTFGAGSRLTVL.

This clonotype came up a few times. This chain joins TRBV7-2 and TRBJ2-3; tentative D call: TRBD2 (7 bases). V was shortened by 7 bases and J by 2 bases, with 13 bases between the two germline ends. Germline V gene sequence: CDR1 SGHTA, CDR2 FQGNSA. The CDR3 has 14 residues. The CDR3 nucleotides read TGTGCCAGCAACCCCGGGGGGCTCACAGATACGCAGTATTTT. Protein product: CASNPGGLTDTQYF.

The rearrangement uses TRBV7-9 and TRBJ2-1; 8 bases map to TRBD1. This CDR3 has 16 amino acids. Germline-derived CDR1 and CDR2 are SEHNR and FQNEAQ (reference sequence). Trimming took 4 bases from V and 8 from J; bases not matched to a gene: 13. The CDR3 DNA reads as TGTGCCAGCAGCTCAACCACAGGGGGTCTAGCCGATGAGCAGTTCTTC. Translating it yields CASSSTTGGLADEQFF.

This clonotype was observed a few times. This CDR3 is CASSLEGRLAGQNTGELFF. The CDR3 region has the DNA TGTGCCAGCAGCTTAGAGGGGCGTCTAGCGGGTCAGAACACCGGGGAGCTGTTTTTT. J is TRBJ2-2 and V is TRBV11-3; the match to TRBD2 covers 8 bases. The V and J ends lost 0 bases and 1 base, in that order; junction bases with no gene match: 10. Germline V gene lookup returns CDR1 SGHNT and CDR2 YENEEA. The CDR3 is 19 amino acids.

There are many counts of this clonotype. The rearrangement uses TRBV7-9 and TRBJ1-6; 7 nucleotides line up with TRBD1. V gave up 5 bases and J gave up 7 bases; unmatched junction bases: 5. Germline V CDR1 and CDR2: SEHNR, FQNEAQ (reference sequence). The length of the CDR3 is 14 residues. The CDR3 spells CASSLRQGNSPLHF. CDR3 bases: TGTGCCAGCAGCCTCAGACAGGGAAATTCACCCCTCCACTTT.

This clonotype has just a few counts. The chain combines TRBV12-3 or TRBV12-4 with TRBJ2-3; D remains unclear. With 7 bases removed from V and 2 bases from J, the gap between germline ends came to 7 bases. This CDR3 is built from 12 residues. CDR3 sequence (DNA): TGTGCCAGCAAAGCCGACACAGATACGCAGTATTTT. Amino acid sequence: CASKADTDTQYF.

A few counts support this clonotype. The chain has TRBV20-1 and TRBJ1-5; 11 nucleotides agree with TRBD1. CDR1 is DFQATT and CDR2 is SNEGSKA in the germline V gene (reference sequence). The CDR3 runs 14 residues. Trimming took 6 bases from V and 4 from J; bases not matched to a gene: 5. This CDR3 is CSARTGGTNQPQHF. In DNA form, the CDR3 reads TGCAGTGCAAGGACAGGGGGCACTAATCAGCCCCAGCATTTT.

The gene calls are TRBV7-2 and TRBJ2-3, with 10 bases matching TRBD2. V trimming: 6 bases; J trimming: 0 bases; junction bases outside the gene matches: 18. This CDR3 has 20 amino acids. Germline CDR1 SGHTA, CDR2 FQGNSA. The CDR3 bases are TGTGCCAGCAGTCACCGCCAGCGGGGGGGCTTCTCATTCAGCACAGATACGCAGTATTTT. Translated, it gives CASSHRQRGGFSFSTDTQYF.

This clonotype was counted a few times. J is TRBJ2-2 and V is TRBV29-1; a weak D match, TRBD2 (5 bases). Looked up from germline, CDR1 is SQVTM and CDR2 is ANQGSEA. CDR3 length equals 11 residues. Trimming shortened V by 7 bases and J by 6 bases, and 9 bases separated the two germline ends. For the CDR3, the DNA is TGCAGCGCGGTCGGGGCCGGGGAGCTGTTTTTT. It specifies CSAVGAGELFF.

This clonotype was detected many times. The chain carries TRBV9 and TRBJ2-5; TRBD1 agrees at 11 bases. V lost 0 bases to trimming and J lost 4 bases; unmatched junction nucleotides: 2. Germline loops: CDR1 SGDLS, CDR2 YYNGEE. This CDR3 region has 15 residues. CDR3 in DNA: TGTGCCAGCAGCGTAGGGACAGGGGGCGTAGAGACCCAGTACTTC. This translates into CASSVGTGGVETQYF.

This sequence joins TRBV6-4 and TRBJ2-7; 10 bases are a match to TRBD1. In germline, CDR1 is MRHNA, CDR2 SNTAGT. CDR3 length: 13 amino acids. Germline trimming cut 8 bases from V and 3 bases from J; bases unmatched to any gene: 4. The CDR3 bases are TGTGCCAGCCCAAGGACAGGGGGCTACGAGCAGTACGTC. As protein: CASPRTGGYEQYV.

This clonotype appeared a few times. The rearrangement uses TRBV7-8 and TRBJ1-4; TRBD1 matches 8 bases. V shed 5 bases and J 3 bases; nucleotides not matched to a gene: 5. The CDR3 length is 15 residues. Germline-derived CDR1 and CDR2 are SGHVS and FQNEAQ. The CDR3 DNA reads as TGTGCCAGCAGCCAGCCGGGACAGGCTAATGAAAAACTGTTTTTT. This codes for CASSQPGQANEKLFF.

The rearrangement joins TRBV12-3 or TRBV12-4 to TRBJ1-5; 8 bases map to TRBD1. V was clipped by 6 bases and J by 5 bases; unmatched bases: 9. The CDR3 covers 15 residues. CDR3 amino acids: CASSPSDRAHQPQHF. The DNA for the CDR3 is TGTGCCAGCAGCCCGTCGGACAGGGCTCATCAGCCCCAGCATTTT.

The CDR3 protein is CASSLTGPPSEQYF. CDR3 sequence (DNA): TGCGCCAGCAGCTTAACCGGCCCTCCGTCCGAGCAGTACTTC. The V and J genes are TRBV5-1 and TRBJ2-7; D is uncertain. Trimming left V 2 bases short and J 6 bases short, with 15 bases between. Germline-derived CDR1 and CDR2 are SGHRS and YFSETQ. The CDR3 consists of 14 residues.